The clone carrying this T cell receptor beta chain occurred once. Relative to the germline gene, one junction end is altered; a read error may explain this. Germline CDR1 MNHEY, CDR2 SVGAGI. CDR3 size: 14 residues. The sample is drawn from a study of cytomegalovirus exposure and HLA in healthy donors. The overall study: There were under 140 million unique TCR beta sequences, drawn from 150 million to 200 million T cells, in an earlier analysis.

The study ran its PCR with 60 Vbeta and 13 Jbeta primers. The repertoire was sequenced with immunoSEQ multiplex PCR; TCRdb's copy has only in-frame clones and lacks some. The sample consists of over 100,000 clones, approximately 70% of them appearing once. Sequencing was performed on PBMCs. This chain uses TRBV6-5 with TRBJ2-7; 8 bases are shared with TRBD2. This TCR derives from a man between 18 and 29 years old in good health and CMV-seronegative. The CDR3 bases are TGTGCCAGCAGTAACTCAGGGACTAGGGCATTTTGGTACTTC. Protein sequence: CASSNSGTRAFWYF.